This T cell receptor beta chain stems from a study of cytomegalovirus exposure and HLA in healthy donors (dated by TCRdb to 2015 to 2018). In terms of the full investigation: An earlier analysis of roughly 500 of the donors reported about 250 Gb of sequence data and some 120 million unique TCR beta sequences from some 180 million T cells. An early release covering approximately 600 HLA-typed donors comprised about 300 gigabases of sequencing data and roughly 86 million unique TCR sequences. Of the roughly 400 genotyped donors, approximately 81% were placed in the genetic ancestry cluster associated with self-reported Caucasian donors. The aim of the study was to test whether cataloging public T cell receptors could identify signatures of past pathogen exposure. The study used immunosequencing to profile the T cell repertoires of approximately 650 subjects and linked those repertoires to cytomegalovirus serostatus. In addition to the first cohort of 666 subjects, a separate validation cohort of 100 to 150 different subjects was used. To predict cytomegalovirus infection status, the study brought together high-throughput TCR immunosequencing, statistical association of individual TCRs with disease status, and machine learning. A later analysis re-examined previously published TCR beta repertoires from over 500 donors and added high-resolution HLA genotyping to investigate patterns of TCR occurrence. In the later analysis, no new phenotypic data were used to find candidate immune exposures; instead, reliance was placed on TCR beta sequences and their occurrence across donors. In an earlier analysis of 550 to 700 of the donors, high-throughput TCR beta sequencing was used to judge whether each TCR beta V gene segment behaved as functional or pseudogenic. Alongside the repertoire data, information on donor age, sex, ethnicity and CMV serostatus was compiled. Genome-wide SNP genotypes for about three fifths of the roughly 700 donors were used in a later genetic analysis, which treated that subset as a discovery cohort. Every repertoire in the discovery cohort had been generated on one and the same sequencing platform. Class I and class II HLA loci were covered by the typing at four-digit resolution. Typing coverage varied by locus: about 620-640 donors for A, B, C, DRB1 and DQB1; roughly 500 for DQA1; over 600 for DPA1; approximately 470 for DPB1. Roughly five DR-DQ haplotypes were handled as single units for association and clustering because linkage in the cohort was strong. Among around 400 genotyped donors of the cohort, an average of around 240,000 unique TCR beta nucleotide sequences were sequenced per donor, roughly 18% of them non-productive. The paper as a whole reports these results and caveats: At a false discovery rate of 0.05, a later analysis linked 16,000 or so TCR beta sequences to specific HLA alleles. This cohort had only TCR beta chains sequenced, and the lack of alpha or paired-chain data limited which features could be detected. In a later analysis, HLA-associated TCR beta chains were found to be more clonally expanded and to have lower generation probabilities than equally common non-associated chains. Immune exposure information for the cohort was limited to CMV serostatus. When HLA alleles, especially DR and DQ, strongly co-occurred, TCR associations were difficult to assign to individual alleles. The presence/absence analyses assumed that sequencing depth was roughly uniform across donors, and that assumption may not be true. An earlier analysis of approximately 590 of the donors showed that most TCR beta V segments appeared in productive rearrangements either about 87% or about 30% of the time, which broadly matched IMGT annotations. Three of the identified cytomegalovirus-associated TCR beta chains were confirmed in vitro to be specific for cytomegalovirus antigens. Linkage disequilibrium might explain the correlated functional status among segregating V segments, but an unknown experimental factor could not be excluded. A further reported finding was that TCR beta sequences accurately predicted the HLA-A and HLA-B alleles for most subjects in the first cohort. A cluster of highly shared sequence variants was judged likely to represent a technical artifact of the sequencing pipeline. In a later genetic analysis, a missense DCLRE1C variant was associated with V-gene and J-gene trimming of TCR beta chains, and the association was replicated in an independent cohort. In a later analysis, most CMV-associated TCR beta chains were found to appear HLA-restricted, with HLA associations seemingly driven largely by CMV exposure. According to a later genetic analysis, donors in an Asian-associated ancestry cluster had fewer N-insertions in productive TCRs than the approximately 700-donor mean. According to a later analysis, parvovirus B19, influenza, CMV and Epstein-Barr virus appeared linked to several top co-occurrence clusters. A later analysis found that TCR association rates varied across HLA loci, with DRB1 alleles showing the most associated TCRs and HLA-C alleles the fewest. In both the original and validation cohorts, the classifier was reported to diagnose cytomegalovirus status with high specificity and sensitivity. The authors suggested that the approach could potentially be generalized to other disease states and immunological phenotypes. The earlier analysis of 587 of the donors excluded approximately 15 rarely observed V segments, including chromosome 9 orphons, because counts were too low. Most TCR sequences were observed very rarely across donors, whereas some public TCRs were present in many individuals. Because some donors lacked HLA typing at each locus, the association tests relied only on the typed subset. The study listed around 160 TCR beta chains as associated with cytomegalovirus.

The cohort consisted of hundreds of healthy bone marrow donors. At the time of sampling, all cohort members were nominally healthy, though unrecorded immune exposures were likely present. The donor tested CMV seronegative, placing the donor among the approximately 400 seronegative members of the cohort. Each donor provided a peripheral blood sample, and peripheral blood mononuclear cells were used for TCR beta sequencing. The Qiagen DNeasy Blood Extraction Kit was used to extract genomic DNA from the blood cell samples. As for this clone: It lacks a known antigen.

Library preparation was by the immunoSEQ multiplex PCR assay. For the multiplex PCR, a mixture combining 60 forward primers for TCR Vbeta segments and 13 reverse primers for TCR Jbeta segments was used. The CDR3 region of rearranged TCR beta genes was amplified from genomic DNA by a multiplex PCR assay. The amplified TCR beta libraries were sequenced on the Illumina HiSeq System as 87-base-pair reads. Per the source publication's procedure: A later analysis tallied 75 million to 95 million unique TCR beta chains across the 550 to 850 repertoires, and about 10 million of those chains were shared by two or more donors. To remove PCR and sequencing errors, raw reads were error-corrected and collapsed into unique sequences using a nearest-neighbor algorithm that merged closely related sequences. CDR3 sequences were aligned to IMGT reference sequences to assign V, D and J gene segments. For a sequence to be retained, a match of at least six nucleotides to both a V gene segment and a J gene segment was required. Rearrangements were called productive when the CDR3 lacked stop codons and stayed in frame with V and J; all others were non-productive. Following IMGT convention, CDR3 was defined as the stretch from the second conserved V-encoded cysteine up to the conserved J-encoded phenylalanine. The earlier analysis of roughly 590 of the donors excluded any sequence lacking an unambiguous match to a single V gene segment. In an earlier analysis of around 590 of the donors, a V segment was called functional when productive rearrangements were above 56.7%, and segregating when the standard deviation between donors exceeded 5%. A statistical classification framework was built to diagnose cytomegalovirus status from the catalog of TCR beta chain sequences. V and J gene assignment, in a later analysis, came from comparing TCR nucleotide sequences with IMGT/GENE-DB human TR gene sequences. A later analysis assigned CDR3 sequences and most-parsimonious VDJ recombination scenarios with the TCRdist pipeline. In a later analysis, each TCR beta chain was defined by its CDR3 amino acid sequence together with its V-gene family, and reads lacking a unique V-gene family were excluded. A later analysis removed 600 or so highly shared, low-generation-probability nucleotide sequences to deal with suspected cross-contamination and a sequencing artifact. In a later analysis, a clonal expansion index for each public chain was calculated from normalized within-repertoire ranks of inferred template counts. A later analysis computed generation probabilities with a VDJ recombination model fitted to out-of-frame rearrangements, and checked the results against IGoR. In a later analysis, hypergeometric tests were used to score TCR-TCR, TCR-HLA and TCR-CMV co-occurrence, with a repertoire-size bias correction applied to TCR pairs. To estimate false discovery rates, a later analysis permuted the HLA or CMV assignments 20 times. In a later analysis, co-occurring TCRs were grouped using DBSCAN, with TCRdist sequence similarity added in when clustering inside HLA-allele-positive subsets. Co-occurrence clustering excluded repertoires with fewer than 30,000 or more than 120,000 public chains, plus five with anomalous nucleotide sharing. TCRdb took over this immuneACCESS table, retaining in-frame rearrangements with V and J assigned. Such tables are incomplete; in checked studies, under half of the missing clones stem from an unresolved V gene, and the remainder is unexplained. Clone size and the V and J calls come from that table; the DNA yielded D and trimming. This sample's table contains some 39,000 clones. Approximately 6.2% of the sample comes from the top ten.

Sequenced material: PBMCs. This TCR was recovered from a man under 40 in good health and CMV-seronegative.

The DNA sequence is as follows: TGTGCCAGCGGCTTTGTTATGGGGCCCCACAATGAGCAGTTCTTC. Translated, this gives CASGFVMGPHNEQFF. Here the chain combines TRBV6-6 and TRBJ2-1, with TRBD1 tentatively as D gene (5 bases match). Trimming takes 8 bases from V and 5 bases from J, and the germline ends sit 19 bases apart. The germline V gene (reference sequence) yields MNHNY for CDR1 and SVGAGI for CDR2. The CDR3 runs 15 residues from the cysteine to the phenylalanine. The read is trimmed to its CDR3 DNA, 45 bases read in frame from base 1.